These 5 T cell receptor beta chains were sequenced from one sample in a study of radiation and T cells in renal cell carcinoma. This sample's treatment: treatment-naive control, cytoreductive nephrectomy. Profiling relied on immunoSEQ multiplex PCR, and the TCRdb table lists in-frame clones only, not all of them. The sample contains under 30,000 clones, around 57% of which appear only once. The sequencing used tumor tissue, collected from a patient whose treatment was nephrectomy without radiotherapy. All receptors derive from a human donor with renal cell carcinoma.

In this sample, this clone turned up a few times. The rearrangement uses TRBV18 and TRBJ2-4, with 15 nucleotides matching TRBD2. The CDR3 is made up of 15 amino acids. Trimming took 5 bases from V and 8 from J; bases not matched to a gene: 4. Germline V gene sequence: CDR1 KGHSH, CDR2 LQKENI. The CDR3 is CASSTGLAGGDIQYF. CDR3 DNA: TGTGCCAGCTCAACCGGACTAGCGGGGGGGGACATTCAGTACTTC.

The table lists this clone with a few counts. This chain joins TRBV18 and TRBJ2-1; D call uncertain. The CDR3 length is 12 residues. CDR1 is KGHSH and CDR2 is LQKENI in the germline V gene. Trimming cost V 6 bases and J 5 bases, with 8 bases left between them. This CDR3 reads CASSGPNNEQFF. The CDR3 DNA reads as TGTGCCAGCTCGGGTCCTAACAATGAGCAGTTCTTC. Full variable domain (remainder filled in from reference TRBV18 and TRBJ2-1): NAGVMQNPRHLVRRRGQEARLRCSPMKGHSHVYWYRQLPEEGLKFMVYLQKENIIDESGMPKERFSAEFPKEGPSILRIQQVVRGDSAAYFCASSGPNNEQFFGPGTRLTVL.

The chain is built from TRBV4-1 and TRBJ2-5, with 8 bases that match TRBD2. J lost 1 base, V lost 5 bases, and 0 bases had no gene match. The length of the CDR3 is 13 residues. Germline loops: CDR1 MGHRA, CDR2 YSYEKL. The CDR3: CASSAGGQETQYF. CDR3 nucleotides: TGCGCCAGCAGCGCGGGGGGCCAAGAGACCCAGTACTTC.

This clone was counted between two and nine times. CDR3 residues: CASSLSSSYNSPLHF. CDR3 in DNA: TGTGCCAGCAGTTTAAGTAGCTCCTATAATTCACCCCTCCACTTT. The chain joins TRBV28 to TRBJ1-6; D gene unclear. The CDR3 is 15 residues long. V lost 2 bases and J 0 bases, leaving 5 bases between the germline ends. Germline CDR1 MDHEN, CDR2 SYDVKM.

Within the sample, this clone is medium-sized. V is TRBV7-9 and J is TRBJ1-6; D unclear. Deletions cut 5 bases from V and 10 bases from J, with 9 bases between. Per germline, CDR1 SEHNR and CDR2 FQNEAQ (reference sequence). The CDR3 sequence is 12 residues long. Here the CDR3 reads CASSPEGSPLHF. The CDR3 DNA is TGTGCCAGCAGCCCAGAAGGGTCACCCCTCCACTTT.